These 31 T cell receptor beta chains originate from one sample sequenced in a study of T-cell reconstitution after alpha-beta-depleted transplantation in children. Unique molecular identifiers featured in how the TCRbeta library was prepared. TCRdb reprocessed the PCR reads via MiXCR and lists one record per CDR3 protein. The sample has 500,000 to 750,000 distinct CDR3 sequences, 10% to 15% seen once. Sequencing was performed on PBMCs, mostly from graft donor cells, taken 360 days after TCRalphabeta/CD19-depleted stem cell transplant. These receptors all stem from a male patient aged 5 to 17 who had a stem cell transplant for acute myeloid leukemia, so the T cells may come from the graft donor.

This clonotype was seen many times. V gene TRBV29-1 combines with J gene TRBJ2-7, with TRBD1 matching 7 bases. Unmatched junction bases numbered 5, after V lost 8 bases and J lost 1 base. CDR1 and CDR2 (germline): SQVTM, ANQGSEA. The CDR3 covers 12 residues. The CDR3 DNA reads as TGCAGCCAGCCGGGACAGTCCTACGAGCAGTACTTC. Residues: CSQPGQSYEQYF.

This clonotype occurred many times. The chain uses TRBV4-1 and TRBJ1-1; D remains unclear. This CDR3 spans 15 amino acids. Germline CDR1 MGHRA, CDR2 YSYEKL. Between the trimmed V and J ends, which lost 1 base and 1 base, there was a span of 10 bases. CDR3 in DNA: TGCGCCAGCAGCCAAGGTCCGGCACAGAACACTGAAGCTTTCTTT. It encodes CASSQGPAQNTEAFF.

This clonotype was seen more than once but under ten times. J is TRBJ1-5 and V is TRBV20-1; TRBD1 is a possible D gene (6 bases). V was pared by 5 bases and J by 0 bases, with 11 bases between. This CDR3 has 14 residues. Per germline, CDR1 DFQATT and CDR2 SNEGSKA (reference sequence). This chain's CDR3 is CSAEQGISNQPQHF. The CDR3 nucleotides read TGCAGTGCTGAACAGGGAATTAGCAATCAGCCCCAGCATTTT.

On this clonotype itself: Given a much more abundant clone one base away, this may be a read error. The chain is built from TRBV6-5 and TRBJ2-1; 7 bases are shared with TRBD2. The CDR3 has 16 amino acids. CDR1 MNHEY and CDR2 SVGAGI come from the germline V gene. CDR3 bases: TGTGCCAGCAGTTACTGCCGGGAGGTCTCCTACAATGGGCAGTTCTTC. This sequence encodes CASSYCREVSYNGQFF.

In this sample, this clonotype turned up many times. DNA of the CDR3: TGTGCCAGCAGCCAACCGGGACCATTGAACACCGGGGAGCTGTTTTTT. Amino acid sequence: CASSQPGPLNTGELFF. V gene TRBV4-2 combines with J gene TRBJ2-2, with D tentatively TRBD1 or TRBD2 (5 bases each). The CDR3 has 16 residues. The germline CDR1 and CDR2 sequences are LGHNA and YNFKEQ. Trimming cost V 2 bases and J 1 base, with 11 bases left between them.

The DNA of the CDR3 is TGTGCCAGCAGCCAACGCGGGACTAGCGCGCACAATGAGCAGTTCTTC. Translation gives CASSQRGTSAHNEQFF. The genes are TRBV4-2 and TRBJ2-1; the match to TRBD2 covers 10 bases. J lost 5 bases, V lost 2 bases, and 6 bases had no gene match. The germline gives CDR1 LGHNA, CDR2 YNFKEQ. The CDR3 sequence is 16 residues long.

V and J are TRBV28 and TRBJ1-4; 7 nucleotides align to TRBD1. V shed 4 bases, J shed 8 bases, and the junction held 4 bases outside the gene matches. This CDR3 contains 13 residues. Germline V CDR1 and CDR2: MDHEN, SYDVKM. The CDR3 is CASSYEDREKLFF. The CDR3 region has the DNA TGTGCCAGCAGTTATGAGGACAGGGAAAAACTGTTTTTT.

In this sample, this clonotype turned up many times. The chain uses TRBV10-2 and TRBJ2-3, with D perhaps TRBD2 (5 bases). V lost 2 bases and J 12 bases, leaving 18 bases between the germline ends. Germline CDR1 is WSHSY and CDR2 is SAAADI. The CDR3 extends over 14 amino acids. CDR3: CASSELASHPLQYF. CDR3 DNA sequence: TGCGCCAGCAGTGAGCTAGCTTCCCACCCCCTACAGTATTTT.

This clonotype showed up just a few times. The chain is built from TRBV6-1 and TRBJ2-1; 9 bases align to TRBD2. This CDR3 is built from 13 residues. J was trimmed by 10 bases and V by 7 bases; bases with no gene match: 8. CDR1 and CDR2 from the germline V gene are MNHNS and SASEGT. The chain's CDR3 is CASNRVREGEQFF. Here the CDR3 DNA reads TGTGCCAGCAACAGGGTGCGGGAGGGAGAGCAGTTCTTC.

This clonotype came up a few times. The CDR3 loop is CASSLWVAYEQYF. Written as DNA, the CDR3 is TGTGCCAGCAGCTTATGGGTGGCCTACGAGCAGTACTTC. The chain uses TRBV7-2 and TRBJ2-7; D unclear. From germline, CDR1 is SGHTA and CDR2 FQGNSA. Trimming shortened V by 2 bases and J by 2 bases, and 7 bases separated the two germline ends. The CDR3 loop spans 13 amino acids.

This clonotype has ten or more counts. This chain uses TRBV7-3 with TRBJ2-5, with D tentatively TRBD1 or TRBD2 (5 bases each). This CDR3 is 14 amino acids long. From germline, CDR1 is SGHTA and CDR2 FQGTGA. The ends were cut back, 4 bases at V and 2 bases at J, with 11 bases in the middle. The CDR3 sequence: CASSSRQRQETQYF. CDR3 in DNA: TGTGCCAGCAGCTCCCGACAGCGGCAAGAGACCCAGTACTTC. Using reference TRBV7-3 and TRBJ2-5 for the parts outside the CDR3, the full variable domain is GAGVSQTPSNKVTEKGKYVELRCDPISGHTALYWYRQSLGQGPEFLIYFQGTGAADDSGLPNDRFFAVRPEGSVSTLKIQRTERGDSAVYLCASSSRQRQETQYFGPGTRLLVL.

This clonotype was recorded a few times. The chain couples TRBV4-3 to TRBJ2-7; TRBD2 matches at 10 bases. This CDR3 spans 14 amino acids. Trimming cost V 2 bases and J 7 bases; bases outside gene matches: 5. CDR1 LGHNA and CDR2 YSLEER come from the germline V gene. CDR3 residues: CASSQTSGMGEQYF. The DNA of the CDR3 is TGCGCCAGCAGCCAAACTAGCGGGATGGGGGAGCAGTACTTC.

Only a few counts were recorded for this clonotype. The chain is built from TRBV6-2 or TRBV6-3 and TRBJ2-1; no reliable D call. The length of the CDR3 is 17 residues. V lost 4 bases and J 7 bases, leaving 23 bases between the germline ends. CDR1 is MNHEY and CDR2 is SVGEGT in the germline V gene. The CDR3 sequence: CASSFSSVWMQLNEQFF. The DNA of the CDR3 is TGTGCCAGCAGTTTCTCCTCGGTGTGGATGCAGTTGAATGAGCAGTTCTTC.

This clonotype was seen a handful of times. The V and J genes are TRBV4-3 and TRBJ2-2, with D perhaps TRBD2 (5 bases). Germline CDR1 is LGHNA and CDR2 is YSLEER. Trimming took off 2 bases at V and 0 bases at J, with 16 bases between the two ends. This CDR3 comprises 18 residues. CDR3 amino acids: CASSQSRGNPTNTGELFF. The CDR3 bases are TGCGCCAGCAGCCAATCCAGAGGGAATCCAACGAACACCGGGGAGCTGTTTTTT.

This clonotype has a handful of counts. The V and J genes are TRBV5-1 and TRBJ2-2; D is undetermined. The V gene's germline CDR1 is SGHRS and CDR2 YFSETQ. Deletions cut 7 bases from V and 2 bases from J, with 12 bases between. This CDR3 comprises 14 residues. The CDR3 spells CASRSNLNTGELFF. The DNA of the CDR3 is TGCGCCAGCCGCTCGAACCTTAACACCGGGGAGCTGTTTTTT. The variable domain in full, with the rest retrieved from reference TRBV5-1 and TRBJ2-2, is KAGVTQTPRYLIKTRGQQVTLSCSPISGHRSVSWYQQTPGQGLQFLFEYFSETQRNKGNFPGRFSGRQFSNSRSEMNVSTLELGDSALYLCASRSNLNTGELFFGEGSRLTVL.

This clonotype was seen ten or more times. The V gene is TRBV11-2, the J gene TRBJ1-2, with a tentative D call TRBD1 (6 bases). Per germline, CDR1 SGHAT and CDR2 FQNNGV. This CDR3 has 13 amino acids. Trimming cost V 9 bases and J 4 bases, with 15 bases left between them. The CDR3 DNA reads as TGTGCCAGTAGTTTGGGGGGCGCCTATGGCTACACCTTC. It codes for CASSLGGAYGYTF.

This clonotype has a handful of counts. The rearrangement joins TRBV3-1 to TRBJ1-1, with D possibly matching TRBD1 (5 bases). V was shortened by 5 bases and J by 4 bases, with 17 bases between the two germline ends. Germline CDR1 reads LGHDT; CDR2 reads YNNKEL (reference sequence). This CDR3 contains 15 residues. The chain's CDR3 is CASSKGFRAGTEAFF. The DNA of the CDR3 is TGTGCCAGCAGCAAAGGGTTCAGGGCGGGCACTGAAGCTTTCTTT.

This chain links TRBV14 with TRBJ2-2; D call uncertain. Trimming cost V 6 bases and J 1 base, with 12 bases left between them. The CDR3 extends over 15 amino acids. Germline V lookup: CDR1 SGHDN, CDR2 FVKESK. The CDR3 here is CASSPAARNTGELFF. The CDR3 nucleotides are TGTGCCAGCAGTCCCGCGGCTCGGAACACCGGGGAGCTGTTTTTT. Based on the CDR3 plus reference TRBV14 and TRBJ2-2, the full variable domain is EAGVTQFPSHSVIEKGQTVTLRCDPISGHDNLYWYRRVMGKEIKFLLHFVKESKQDESGMPNNRFLAERTGGTYSTLKVQPAELEDSGVYFCASSPAARNTGELFFGEGSRLTVL.

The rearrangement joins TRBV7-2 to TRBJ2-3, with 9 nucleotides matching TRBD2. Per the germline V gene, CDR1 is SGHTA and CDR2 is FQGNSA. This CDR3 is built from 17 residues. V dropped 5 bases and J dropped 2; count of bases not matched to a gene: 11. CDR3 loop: CASSRGRGLAYTDTQYF. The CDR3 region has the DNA TGTGCCAGCAGCCGTGGGCGGGGACTAGCATACACAGATACGCAGTATTTT.

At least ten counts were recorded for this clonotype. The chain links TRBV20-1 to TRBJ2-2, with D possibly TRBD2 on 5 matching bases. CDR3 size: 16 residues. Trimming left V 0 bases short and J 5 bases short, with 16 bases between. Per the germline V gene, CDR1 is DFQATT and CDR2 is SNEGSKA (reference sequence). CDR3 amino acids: CSARDRGKSGTGELFF. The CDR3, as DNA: TGCAGTGCTAGAGATCGGGGAAAATCGGGTACCGGGGAGCTGTTTTTT.

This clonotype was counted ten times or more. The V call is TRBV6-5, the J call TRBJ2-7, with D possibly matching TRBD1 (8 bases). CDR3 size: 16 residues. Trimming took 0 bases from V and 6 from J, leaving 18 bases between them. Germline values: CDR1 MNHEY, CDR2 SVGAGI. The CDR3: CASSYSSQGGYGEQYF. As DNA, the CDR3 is TGTGCCAGCAGTTACTCTTCACAGGGGGGGTATGGCGAGCAGTACTTC.

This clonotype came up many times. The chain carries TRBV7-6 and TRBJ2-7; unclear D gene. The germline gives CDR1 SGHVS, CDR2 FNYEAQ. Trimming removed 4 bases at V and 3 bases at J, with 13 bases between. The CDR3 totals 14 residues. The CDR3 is CASSSTGPVYEQYF. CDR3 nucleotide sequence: TGTGCCAGCAGCTCGACTGGACCGGTCTACGAGCAGTACTTC.

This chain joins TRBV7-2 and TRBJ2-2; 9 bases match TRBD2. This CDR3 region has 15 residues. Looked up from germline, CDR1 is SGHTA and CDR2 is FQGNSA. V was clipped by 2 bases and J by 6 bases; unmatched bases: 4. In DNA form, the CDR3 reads TGTGCCAGCAGCTTAAAGGTAGCGGGAGCCGGGGAGCTGTTTTTT. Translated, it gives CASSLKVAGAGELFF.

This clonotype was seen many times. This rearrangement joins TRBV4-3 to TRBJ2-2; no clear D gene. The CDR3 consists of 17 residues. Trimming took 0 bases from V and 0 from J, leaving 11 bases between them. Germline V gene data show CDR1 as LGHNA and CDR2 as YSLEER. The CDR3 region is CASSQDPYRTNTGELFF. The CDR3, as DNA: TGCGCCAGCAGCCAAGACCCCTACCGGACGAACACCGGGGAGCTGTTTTTT.

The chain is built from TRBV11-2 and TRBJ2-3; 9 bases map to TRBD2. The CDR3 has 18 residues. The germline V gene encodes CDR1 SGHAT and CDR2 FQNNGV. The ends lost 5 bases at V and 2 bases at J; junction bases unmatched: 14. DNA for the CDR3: TGTGCCAGCAGCGTAACCATGGGGCTAGCGGGGACCACAGATACGCAGTATTTT. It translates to CASSVTMGLAGTTDTQYF.

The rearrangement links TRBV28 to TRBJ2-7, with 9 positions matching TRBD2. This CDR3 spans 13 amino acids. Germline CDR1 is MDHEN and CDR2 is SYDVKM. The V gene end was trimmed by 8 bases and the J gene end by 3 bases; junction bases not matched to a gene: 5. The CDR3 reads CASGLSGSYEQYF. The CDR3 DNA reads TGTGCCAGCGGCCTTAGCGGGAGCTACGAGCAGTACTTC. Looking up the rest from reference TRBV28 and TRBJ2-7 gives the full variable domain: DVKVTQSSRYLVKRTGEKVFLECVQDMDHENMFWYRQDPGLGLRLIYFSYDVKMKEKGDIPEGYSVSREKKERFSLILESASTNQTSMYLCASGLSGSYEQYFGPGTRLTVT.

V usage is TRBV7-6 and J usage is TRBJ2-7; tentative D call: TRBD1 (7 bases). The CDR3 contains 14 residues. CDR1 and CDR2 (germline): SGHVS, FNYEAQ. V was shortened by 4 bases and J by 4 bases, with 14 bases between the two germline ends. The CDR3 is CASSSEGAVYEQYF. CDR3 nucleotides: TGTGCCAGCAGCTCGGAGGGGGCGGTGTACGAGCAGTACTTC.

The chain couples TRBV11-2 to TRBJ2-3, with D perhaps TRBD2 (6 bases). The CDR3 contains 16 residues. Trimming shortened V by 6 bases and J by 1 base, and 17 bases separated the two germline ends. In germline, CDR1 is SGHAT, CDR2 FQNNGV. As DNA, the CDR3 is TGTGCCAGCAGTCCAGGGACTGGGTCAGGCACAGATACGCAGTATTTT. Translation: CASSPGTGSGTDTQYF.

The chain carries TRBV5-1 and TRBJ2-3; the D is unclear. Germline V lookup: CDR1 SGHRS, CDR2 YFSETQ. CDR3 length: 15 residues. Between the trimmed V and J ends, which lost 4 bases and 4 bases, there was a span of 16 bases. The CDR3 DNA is TGCGCCAGCAGCCCACCACGGCTAGAAGCAGATACGCAGTATTTT. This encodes CASSPPRLEADTQYF.

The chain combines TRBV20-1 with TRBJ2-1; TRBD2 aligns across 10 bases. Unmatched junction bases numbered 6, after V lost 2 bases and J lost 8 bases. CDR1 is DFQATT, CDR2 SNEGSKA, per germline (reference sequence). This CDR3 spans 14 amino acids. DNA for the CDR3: TGCAGTGCTAGAAAGACTAGCGGGCCGTATGAGCAGTTCTTC. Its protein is CSARKTSGPYEQFF.

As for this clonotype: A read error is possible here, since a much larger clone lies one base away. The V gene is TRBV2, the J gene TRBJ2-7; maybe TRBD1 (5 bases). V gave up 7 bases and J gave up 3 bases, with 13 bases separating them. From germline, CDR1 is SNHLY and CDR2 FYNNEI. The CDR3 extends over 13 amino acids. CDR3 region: CASKIDSYYEQYF. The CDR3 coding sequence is TGTGCCAGCAAGATCGACAGCTACTACGAGCAGTACTTC.